This T cell receptor (beta chain) is from a study of vaccination and CD4 T cells after COVID-19. A few counts support this clonotype. Its antigen is unknown. V was clipped by 2 bases and J by 1 base, with 12 bases between them. The CDR3 is made up of 16 amino acids. The germline gives CDR1 LNHDA, CDR2 SQIVND (reference sequence). Described treatment: roughly 10-day PBMC culture with coronavirus spike peptide pools or control peptides (ViraFEST assay). Scientists ran DNA taken from cultured CD4+ T cells through the Oncomine TCR Beta short-read assay for sequencing. From cultured CD4+ T cells, genomic DNA was extracted. TCRdb called the PCR reads again in MiXCR, with one record for every CDR3 protein. Of around 15,000 distinct CDR3 sequences listed, 52% are singletons.

The sequence came from a human donor who had recovered from COVID-19. Sample: CD4+ T cells from blood, cultured in vitro. The V and J genes are TRBV19 and TRBJ1-5, with TRBD1 as a possible D gene (6 bases). DNA of the CDR3: TGTGCCAGTAGTATAAGAAGGCAGGGGAGCAATCAGCCCCAGCATTTT. The encoded protein is CASSIRRQGSNQPQHF. Drawing the rest from reference TRBV19 and TRBJ1-5, the complete variable domain is DGGITQSPKYLFRKEGQNVTLSCEQNLNHDAMYWYRQDPGQGLRLIYYSQIVNDFQKGDIAEGYSVSREKKESFPLTVTSAQKNPTAFYLCASSIRRQGSNQPQHFGDGTRLSIL.